Shown below are 20 T cell receptor beta chains from a single sample sequenced in a study of cytotoxic CD8 clonotypes in ibrutinib-treated CLL. Only in-frame clones appear in the TCRdb table, and some are missing; sequencing was by immunoSEQ multiplex PCR. The table lists about 160,000 clones, about 80% of them singletons. Sequenced material: PBMCs, taken after 24 months of ibrutinib treatment. These receptors came from a human donor with chronic lymphocytic leukemia.

V is TRBV29-1 and J is TRBJ1-2; D is perhaps TRBD1 (6 bases). V lost 5 bases to trimming and J lost 2 bases, with 15 bases between them. This CDR3 comprises 14 residues. Germline values: CDR1 SQVTM, CDR2 ANQGSEA. CDR3 loop: CSVWVRTANYGYTF. The CDR3 DNA follows: TGCAGCGTTTGGGTCAGGACAGCCAACTATGGCTACACCTTC.

The chain uses TRBV18 and TRBJ2-3; 8 bases line up with TRBD2. The CDR3 covers 15 residues. The germline CDR1 and CDR2 sequences are KGHSH and LQKENI. J gave up 0 bases and V 3 bases, and 2 bases lay outside the gene matches. CDR3 sequence reads: CASSPSSGSTDTQYF. The CDR3 bases are TGTGCCAGCTCACCCTCTAGCGGGAGCACAGATACGCAGTATTTT. Full variable domain (remainder filled in from reference TRBV18 and TRBJ2-3): NAGVMQNPRHLVRRRGQEARLRCSPMKGHSHVYWYRQLPEEGLKFMVYLQKENIIDESGMPKERFSAEFPKEGPSILRIQQVVRGDSAAYFCASSPSSGSTDTQYFGPGTRLTVL.

This clone has only one observation. V gene TRBV27 combines with J gene TRBJ2-2; weak D call: TRBD1 (6 bases). V dropped 7 bases and J dropped 1 base, with 13 bases sitting between them. CDR1 and CDR2 (germline): MNHEY, SMNVEV (reference sequence). The CDR3 length is 15 residues. The CDR3 coding sequence is TGTGCCAGCAAAACGAGGGGGATGAACACCGGGGAGCTGTTTTTT. Protein product: CASKTRGMNTGELFF.

The CDR3 nucleotides read TGTGCCAGCTCACCACTGGATGTGGGGGCTCGGGGCTACACCTTC. The encoded protein is CASSPLDVGARGYTF. The V and J genes are TRBV18 and TRBJ1-2, with a weak D call TRBD1 (6 bases). The V gene lost 1 base and the J gene lost 8 bases, with 17 bases spanning the gap. The germline V gene has CDR1 KGHSH and CDR2 LQKENI. The CDR3 has 15 residues.

The chain joins TRBV6-1 to TRBJ2-2; a possible D gene is TRBD2 (5 bases). The CDR3 has 14 amino acids. Trimming removed 5 bases from V and 7 bases from J, with 14 bases in between. Germline V gives CDR1 MNHNS, CDR2 SASEGT. DNA of the CDR3: TGTGCCAGCAGTTCCTATACTAGTCTCGGGGAGCTGTTTTTT. Translation gives CASSSYTSLGELFF.

The chain combines TRBV9 with TRBJ2-7; D assignment may be TRBD1 or TRBD2 (5 bases each). Trimming removed 4 bases at V and 0 bases at J, with 11 bases between. Germline-derived CDR1 and CDR2 are SGDLS and YYNGEE. The CDR3 covers 14 residues. The CDR3 loop reads CASSPWDVSYEQYF. The CDR3 DNA follows: TGTGCCAGCAGCCCATGGGACGTCTCCTACGAGCAGTACTTC. Full variable domain (outside the CDR3, taken from reference TRBV9 and TRBJ2-7): DSGVTQTPKHLITATGQRVTLRCSPRSGDLSVYWYQQSLDQGLQFLIQYYNGEERAKGNILERFSAQQFPDLHSELNLSSLELGDSALYFCASSPWDVSYEQYFGPGTRLTVT.

This clone was found a few times. The J gene is TRBJ1-2, the V gene TRBV28; D not certain. Germline CDR1 and CDR2: MDHEN and SYDVKM. The CDR3 has 15 amino acids. The V end lost 3 bases, the J end lost 8 bases, and 19 bases lay between the germline ends. The chain's CDR3 is CASSFPNHNVGGYTF. CDR3 nucleotides: TGTGCCAGCAGTTTTCCCAACCACAATGTCGGCGGCTACACCTTC.

This clone has only a few counts. The chain has TRBV4-2 and TRBJ2-2, with 9 bases matching TRBD2. Germline V gene lookup returns CDR1 LGHNA and CDR2 YNFKEQ. The CDR3 extends over 18 amino acids. The trim removed 1 base at V and 5 bases at J, leaving 11 bases unmatched. The CDR3 nucleotides read TGTGCCAGCAGCCAAGTCCCAGCGGGAGGACGTTTAACCGGGGAGCTGTTTTTT. It translates to CASSQVPAGGRLTGELFF.

The chain uses TRBV25-1 and TRBJ2-7; D ambiguous. This CDR3 comprises 11 residues. Germline V gives CDR1 MGHDK, CDR2 SYGVNS. V was pared by 5 bases and J by 1 base, with 3 bases between. The CDR3 bases are TGTGCCAGCAGTCTATCCTACGAGCAGTACTTC. It specifies CASSLSYEQYF.

This chain uses TRBV28 with TRBJ2-3, with D unresolved. V dropped 9 bases and J dropped 0 bases, with 10 bases sitting between them. CDR3 length equals 13 residues. Germline V lookup: CDR1 MDHEN, CDR2 SYDVKM. The CDR3 nucleotides are TGTGCCAGTCGGACCGTGAGCACAGATACGCAGTATTTT. Its translation is CASRTVSTDTQYF.

V gene TRBV11-2 combines with J gene TRBJ2-7; TRBD2 matches at 7 bases. The germline CDR1 and CDR2 sequences are SGHAT and FQNNGV. This CDR3 comprises 14 residues. J was trimmed by 2 bases and V by 5 bases; bases with no gene match: 6. The CDR3 nucleotides read TGTGCCAGCAGCCACGCTAGCGGTCCCTACGAGCAGTACTTC. It codes for CASSHASGPYEQYF.

V and J are TRBV13 and TRBJ2-2; 11 nucleotides align to TRBD2. V trimming: 5 bases; J trimming: 2 bases; junction bases outside the gene matches: 7. The CDR3 contains 17 residues. Germline assignment: CDR1 PRHDT and CDR2 FYEKMQ (reference sequence). The CDR3 sequence: CASSAEGLAGNTGELFF. CDR3 DNA sequence: TGTGCCAGCAGCGCGGAAGGACTAGCGGGCAACACCGGGGAGCTGTTTTTT.

The chain employs TRBV19 and TRBJ2-2; D gene unclear. Germline CDR1 LNHDA, CDR2 SQIVND (reference sequence). This CDR3 is built from 16 residues. Trimming pared 6 bases from V and 0 bases from J, leaving 14 bases between. The CDR3 DNA is TGTGCCAGTAGACTCGATTCGGGTTCGAACACCGGGGAGCTGTTTTTT. Amino acid sequence: CASRLDSGSNTGELFF.

J is TRBJ2-7 and V is TRBV9; 12 bases match TRBD2. CDR3 length: 14 residues. Trimming took 4 bases from V and 3 from J; bases not matched to a gene: 2. Germline lookup yields CDR1 SGDLS and CDR2 YYNGEE. CDR3 loop: CASSMTSGSYEQYF. The CDR3 coding sequence is TGTGCCAGCAGCATGACTAGCGGGAGCTACGAGCAGTACTTC.

This chain joins TRBV14 and TRBJ2-3; 8 bases line up with TRBD2. Germline loops: CDR1 SGHDN, CDR2 FVKESK. The CDR3 spans 18 residues. J was trimmed by 0 bases and V by 4 bases; bases with no gene match: 12. The chain's CDR3 is CASSRRPTSEKSTDTQYF. CDR3 sequence (DNA): TGTGCCAGCAGCCGCCGTCCGACTAGCGAAAAAAGCACAGATACGCAGTATTTT. The full variable domain, its missing parts supplied by reference TRBV14 and TRBJ2-3, is EAGVTQFPSHSVIEKGQTVTLRCDPISGHDNLYWYRRVMGKEIKFLLHFVKESKQDESGMPNNRFLAERTGGTYSTLKVQPAELEDSGVYFCASSRRPTSEKSTDTQYFGPGTRLTVL.

The chain carries TRBV14 and TRBJ1-2, with 9 bases identical to TRBD1. Germline V lookup: CDR1 SGHDN, CDR2 FVKESK. The ends lost 5 bases at V and 4 bases at J; junction bases unmatched: 8. The CDR3 loop spans 15 amino acids. The DNA of the CDR3 is TGTGCCAGCAGCTATGGGACAGGGTATGCCTATGGCTACACCTTC. The encoded protein is CASSYGTGYAYGYTF.

The V call is TRBV30, the J call TRBJ2-2; D could derive from TRBD1 or TRBD2 (5 bases each). The CDR3 totals 13 residues. The ends were cut back, 4 bases at V and 5 bases at J, with 11 bases in the middle. Germline V gives CDR1 GTSNPN, CDR2 SVGIG (reference sequence). The CDR3, as DNA: TGTGCCTGGACGAGAGGGGCAACCGGGGAGCTGTTTTTT. Protein: CAWTRGATGELFF.

This clone was seen once. The CDR3 here is CASSLVAVNYEQYF. The CDR3, as DNA: TGTGCCAGCAGCTTAGTTGCGGTAAACTACGAGCAGTACTTC. This chain joins TRBV7-9 and TRBJ2-7; D remains unclear. From germline, CDR1 is SEHNR and CDR2 FQNEAQ (reference sequence). The V end lost 1 base, the J end lost 3 bases, and 10 bases lay between the germline ends. This CDR3 has 14 residues.

The V and J genes are TRBV5-1 and TRBJ1-1; D gene ambiguous. The V and J ends lost 0 bases and 1 base respectively, with 10 bases between them. This CDR3 has 15 residues. Germline lookup yields CDR1 SGHRS and CDR2 YFSETQ. The CDR3 reads CASSLGQAANTEAFF. Written as DNA, the CDR3 is TGCGCCAGCAGCTTGGGCCAGGCGGCGAACACTGAAGCTTTCTTT.

The gene calls are TRBV28 and TRBJ2-7, with a tentative D call TRBD1 (5 bases). V was trimmed by 3 bases and J by 1 base, leaving 7 bases between them. Germline assignment: CDR1 MDHEN and CDR2 SYDVKM. This CDR3 is 13 amino acids long. In DNA, the CDR3 is TGTGCCAGCAGTTTGACAGTGTCCTACGAGCAGTACTTC. As protein: CASSLTVSYEQYF.